The clone carrying this TCR beta chain was seen a few times. This sample was taken from a study of T-cell reconstitution after alpha-beta-depleted transplantation in children. Unique molecular identifiers tagged the TCRbeta library. TCRdb analysed the PCR reads with MiXCR anew, one entry per CDR3 protein. Of roughly 500,000 distinct CDR3 sequences in the sample, around 20% were seen once. V gave up 0 bases and J gave up 4 bases, with 6 bases separating them. The germline V gene encodes CDR1 DFQATT and CDR2 SNEGSKA (reference sequence). The CDR3 has 13 residues. Sequencing used PBMCs from the stem cell graft donor, obtained from the stem cell graft. This clonotype was sampled from a human donor who donated a stem cell graft to a child with acute lymphoblastic leukemia. The V gene is TRBV20-1, the J gene TRBJ2-2, with D unresolved. CDR3 amino acids: CSARDPLTGELFF. The CDR3 bases are TGCAGTGCTAGAGATCCACTCACCGGGGAGCTGTTTTTT.